Reported below is one T cell receptor beta chain. Its target is not known. These data originate in a study of cytomegalovirus exposure and HLA in healthy donors. General study results and limits: According to reports, the classifier identified cytomegalovirus status with high specificity and sensitivity. There were some 150 TCR beta chains listed as cytomegalovirus-associated. In vitro data verified three CMV-associated chains as specific for CMV antigens. Most TCR sequences were seen very rarely across donors, but some public TCRs occurred in many.

The table came from immunoSEQ multiplex PCR; TCRdb's copy has only in-frame clones and leaves some out. Of around 400,000 clones detected, 86% appear once; the ten largest clones hold roughly 0.83%. The CDR3 consists of 15 residues. Germline loops: CDR1 KGHSH, CDR2 LQKENI. Trimming took 3 bases from V and 2 from J, leaving 11 bases between them. The gene calls are TRBV18 and TRBJ1-5; D ambiguous. The sample was PBMCs. The origin of this receptor is a woman aged 18 to 35 in good health and CMV-seronegative. The CDR3 here is CASSPSGNGNQPQHF. The CDR3 DNA follows: TGTGCCAGCTCACCTTCAGGTAATGGCAATCAGCCCCAGCATTTT.